The clone carrying this TCR beta chain has a handful of counts. TCRdb used MiXCR to reprocess the 5' RACE reads, holding one entry per CDR3 protein. Of 90,000 to 100,000 distinct CDR3 sequences listed, roughly 15% were seen once; the top ten hold roughly 6.1%. The data derive from a study of T cells of healthy individuals. Trimming took off 6 bases at V and 5 bases at J, with 13 bases between the two ends. Germline lookup yields CDR1 DFQATT and CDR2 SNEGSKA (reference sequence). The CDR3 spans 12 residues. The clonotype was recovered from a human donor in good health. The V and J genes are TRBV20-1 and TRBJ1-2; D perhaps matches TRBD1 (6 bases). The CDR3 loop is CSARTARYGYTF. CDR3 nucleotides: TGCAGTGCCAGGACAGCCCGGTATGGCTACACCTTC.